The subject of this entry is one T cell receptor beta chain. Its antigen remains unidentified. No base quality values were provided; no much bigger clone lies one nucleotide off. These data belong to a study of cytomegalovirus exposure and HLA in healthy donors (dated by TCRdb to the late 2010s). For the study in its entirety: The 666 repertoires of the first cohort and the 95 to 150 validation repertoires were produced on the same platform, according to a later analysis. The study combined high-throughput TCR immunosequencing, statistical association of individual TCRs with disease status, and machine learning to predict cytomegalovirus infection status. A separate validation cohort of roughly 120 different subjects was used in addition to the approximately 640-subject first cohort. The study was designed to test whether signatures of past pathogen exposure could be identified by cataloging public T cell receptors.

Separate from the roughly 650-subject first cohort, the validation cohort of roughly 110 subjects was the group to which the donors belonged. Receptor amplification or capture employed the immunoSEQ multiplex PCR assay. As for the authors' bioinformatics: A statistical classification framework was built to diagnose cytomegalovirus status from the catalog of TCR beta chain sequences. Not all clones reach the TCRdb copy of this immuneACCESS table, which keeps in-frame sequences only. Checked studies attribute under half of the gap to unresolved V genes and leave the rest unexplained. V and J calls plus clone size are reproduced from that table; the DNA served to infer D and trimming. The sample records about 180,000 clones, 86% of which are singletons. In total, the top ten clones hold under 3.5% of the sample. General study outcomes and caveats: Of the cluster scores, 85% to 95% were above 0 in a later analysis, which found that TCRs clustered in the first cohort also tended to co-occur in the 95 to 150 validation repertoires. The study listed over 150 TCR beta chains as associated with cytomegalovirus. Most TCR sequences were observed very rarely across donors, whereas some public TCRs were present in many individuals. A later analysis had no HLA typing for the validation cohort, so co-occurrence there was scored across all 130 or so repertoires. A few of the identified cytomegalovirus-associated TCR beta chains were confirmed in vitro to be specific for cytomegalovirus antigens. The classifier was reported to diagnose cytomegalovirus status with high specificity and sensitivity in both the original and validation cohorts. The authors suggested that the approach could potentially be generalized to other disease states and immunological phenotypes.

Sequences were obtained from PBMCs. This sequence was found in a man in his late teens or twenties in good health and CMV-seropositive.

The CDR3 reads as follows: CATPGQGYNEQFF. The sequenced DNA is TGTGCCACCCCGGGACAGGGGTACAATGAGCAGTTCTTC. The sequence links TRBV2 to TRBJ2-1, and TRBD1 matches 10 of the central bases. Via the germline V gene, CDR1 is SNHLY and CDR2 FYNNEI. The CDR3 measures 13 amino acids from cysteine to phenylalanine. Only the CDR3 part of the read is kept: 39 bases, read in frame from the first base. For this chain, trimming is 10 bases at the V end and 4 bases at the J end, and the number of junction bases without a gene match is 4.